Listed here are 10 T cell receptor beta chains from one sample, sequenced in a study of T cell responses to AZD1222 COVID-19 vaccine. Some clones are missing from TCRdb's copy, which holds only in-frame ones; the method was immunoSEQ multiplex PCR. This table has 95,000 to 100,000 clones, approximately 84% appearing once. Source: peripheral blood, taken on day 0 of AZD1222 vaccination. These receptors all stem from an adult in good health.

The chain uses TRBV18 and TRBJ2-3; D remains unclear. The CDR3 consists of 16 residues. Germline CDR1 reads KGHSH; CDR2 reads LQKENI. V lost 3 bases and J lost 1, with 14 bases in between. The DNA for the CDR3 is TGTGCCAGCTCACCCCTAGTGGGGATCGGCACAGATACGCAGTATTTT. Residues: CASSPLVGIGTDTQYF.

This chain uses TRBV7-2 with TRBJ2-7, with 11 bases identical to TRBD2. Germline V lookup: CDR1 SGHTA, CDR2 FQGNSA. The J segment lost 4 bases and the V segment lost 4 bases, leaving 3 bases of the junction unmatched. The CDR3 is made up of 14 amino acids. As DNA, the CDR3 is TGTGCCAGCAGCTCAACTAGCGGGAGTTACGAGCAGTACTTC. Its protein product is CASSSTSGSYEQYF. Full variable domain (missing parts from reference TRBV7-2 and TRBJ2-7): GAGVSQSPSNKVTEKGKDVELRCDPISGHTALYWYRQSLGQGLEFLIYFQGNSAPDKSGLPSDRFSAERTGGSVSTLTIQRTQQEDSAVYLCASSSTSGSYEQYFGPGTRLTVT.

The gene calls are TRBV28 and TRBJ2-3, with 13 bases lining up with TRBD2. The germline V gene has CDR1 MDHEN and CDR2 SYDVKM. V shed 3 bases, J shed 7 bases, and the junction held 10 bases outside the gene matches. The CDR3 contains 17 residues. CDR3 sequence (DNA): TGTGCCAGCAGTTTTCGGACTAGCGGGAGAGGTAGGAATACGCAGTATTTT. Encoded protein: CASSFRTSGRGRNTQYF.

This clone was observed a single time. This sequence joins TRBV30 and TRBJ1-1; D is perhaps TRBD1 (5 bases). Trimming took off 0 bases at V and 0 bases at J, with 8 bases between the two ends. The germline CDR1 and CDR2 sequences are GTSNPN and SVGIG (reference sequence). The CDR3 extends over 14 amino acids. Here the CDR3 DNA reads TGTGCCTGGAGTGTTAGGACACTGAACACTGAAGCTTTCTTT. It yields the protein CAWSVRTLNTEAFF.

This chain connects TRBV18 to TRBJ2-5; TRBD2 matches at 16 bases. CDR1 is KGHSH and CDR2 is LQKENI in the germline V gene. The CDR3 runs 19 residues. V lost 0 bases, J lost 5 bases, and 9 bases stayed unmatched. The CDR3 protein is CASSPPGLAGGPSRETQYF. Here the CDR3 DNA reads TGTGCCAGCTCACCACCGGGACTAGCGGGAGGGCCCTCGAGGGAGACCCAGTACTTC. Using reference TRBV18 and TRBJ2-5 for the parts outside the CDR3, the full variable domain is NAGVMQNPRHLVRRRGQEARLRCSPMKGHSHVYWYRQLPEEGLKFMVYLQKENIIDESGMPKERFSAEFPKEGPSILRIQQVVRGDSAAYFCASSPPGLAGGPSRETQYFGPGTRLLVL.

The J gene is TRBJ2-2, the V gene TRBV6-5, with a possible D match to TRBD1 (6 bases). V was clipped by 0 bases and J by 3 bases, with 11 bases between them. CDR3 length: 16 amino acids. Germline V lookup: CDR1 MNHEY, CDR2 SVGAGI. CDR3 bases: TGTGCCAGCAGTTACTCGACCGACAGGTACACCGGGGAGCTGTTTTTT. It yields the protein CASSYSTDRYTGELFF.

The chain's CDR3 is CASSSGQGALNEQYF. Here the CDR3 DNA reads TGTGCCAGCAGCTCCGGCCAGGGGGCGCTGAACGAGCAGTACTTC. The chain couples TRBV7-6 to TRBJ2-7; 8 bases fit TRBD1. Looked up from germline, CDR1 is SGHVS and CDR2 is FNYEAQ. CDR3 length: 15 residues. V was pared by 4 bases and J by 5 bases, with 10 bases of the junction left unmatched.

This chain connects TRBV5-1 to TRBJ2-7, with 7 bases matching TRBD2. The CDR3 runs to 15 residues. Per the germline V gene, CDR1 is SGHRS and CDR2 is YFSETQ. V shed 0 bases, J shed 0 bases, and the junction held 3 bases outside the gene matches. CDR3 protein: CASSLGGGSSYEQYF. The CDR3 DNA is TGCGCCAGCAGCTTGGGGGGCGGGAGCTCCTACGAGCAGTACTTC.

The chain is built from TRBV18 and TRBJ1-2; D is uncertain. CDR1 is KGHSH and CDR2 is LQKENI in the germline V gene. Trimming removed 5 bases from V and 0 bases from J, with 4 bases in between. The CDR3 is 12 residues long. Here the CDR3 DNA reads TGTGCCAGCTCAGGCTCTAACTATGGCTACACCTTC. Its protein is CASSGSNYGYTF.

The CDR3 region is CASSGSPMGLMAGVLYEQYF. The CDR3 DNA is TGCGCCAGCAGTGGGAGTCCTATGGGCCTAATGGCGGGAGTATTATACGAGCAGTACTTC. V usage is TRBV10-1 and J usage is TRBJ2-7; 7 bases fit TRBD2. The V segment lost 4 bases and the J segment 4 bases; nucleotides outside the gene matches: 25. The CDR3 extends over 20 amino acids. CDR1 WNHNN and CDR2 SYGVQD come from the germline V gene (reference sequence).